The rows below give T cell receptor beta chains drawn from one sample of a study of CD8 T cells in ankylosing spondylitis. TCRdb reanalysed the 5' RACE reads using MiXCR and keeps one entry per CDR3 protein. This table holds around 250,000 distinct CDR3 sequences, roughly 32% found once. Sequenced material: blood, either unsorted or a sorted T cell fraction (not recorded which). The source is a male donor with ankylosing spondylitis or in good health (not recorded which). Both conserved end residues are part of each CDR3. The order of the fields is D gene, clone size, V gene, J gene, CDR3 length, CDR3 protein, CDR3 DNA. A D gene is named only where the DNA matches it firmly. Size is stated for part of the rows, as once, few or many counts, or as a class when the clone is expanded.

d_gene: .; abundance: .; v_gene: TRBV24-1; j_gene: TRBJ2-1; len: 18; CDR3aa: CATSDPTLTWPGNNEQFF; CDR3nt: TGTGCCACCAGTGACCCAACCTTGACTTGGCCCGGGAACAATGAGCAGTTCTTC
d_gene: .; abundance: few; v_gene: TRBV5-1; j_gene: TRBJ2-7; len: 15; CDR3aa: CASSTHRDHHYEQYF; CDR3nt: TGCGCCAGCAGTACTCACCGGGACCATCACTACGAGCAGTACTTC
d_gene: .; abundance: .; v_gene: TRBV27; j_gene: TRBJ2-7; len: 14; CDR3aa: CASSFVSSSYEQYF; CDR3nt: TGTGCCAGCAGTTTTGTGTCTAGCTCCTACGAGCAGTACTTC
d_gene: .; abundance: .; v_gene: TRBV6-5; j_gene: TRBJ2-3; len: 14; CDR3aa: CASSYSNAADTQYF; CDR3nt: TGTGCCAGCAGTTACTCGAACGCGGCAGATACGCAGTATTTT
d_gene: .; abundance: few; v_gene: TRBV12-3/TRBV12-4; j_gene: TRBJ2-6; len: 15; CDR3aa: CASSSGGPGANVLTF; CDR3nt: TGTGCCAGCAGTTCCGGGGGACCTGGGGCCAACGTCCTGACTTTC
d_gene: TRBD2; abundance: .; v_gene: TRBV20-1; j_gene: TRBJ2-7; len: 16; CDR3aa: CSASRNSGLVSYEQYF; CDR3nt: TGCAGTGCCAGTCGCAATTCGGGACTAGTCTCCTACGAGCAGTACTTC
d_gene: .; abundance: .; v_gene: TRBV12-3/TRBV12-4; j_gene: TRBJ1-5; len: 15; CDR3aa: CASSPGHISNQPQHF; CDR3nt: TGTGCCAGCAGTCCAGGACACATTAGCAATCAGCCCCAGCATTTT
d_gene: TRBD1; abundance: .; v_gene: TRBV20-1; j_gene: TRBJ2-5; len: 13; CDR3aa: CSARPRGQETQYF; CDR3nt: TGCAGTGCTAGACCCAGGGGGCAAGAGACCCAGTACTTC
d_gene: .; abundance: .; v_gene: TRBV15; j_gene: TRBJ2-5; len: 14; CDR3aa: CATSAQVGQETQYF; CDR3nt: TGTGCCACCAGCGCGCAAGTGGGGCAAGAGACCCAGTACTTC
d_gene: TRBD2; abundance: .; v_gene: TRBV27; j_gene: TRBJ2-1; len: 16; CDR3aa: CASSLVPGGSYNEQFF; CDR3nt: TGTGCCAGCAGTTTAGTACCGGGGGGCTCCTACAATGAGCAGTTCTTC
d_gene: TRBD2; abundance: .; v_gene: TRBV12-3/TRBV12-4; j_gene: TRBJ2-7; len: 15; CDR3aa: CASSPPGLSTYEQYF; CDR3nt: TGTGCCAGCAGTCCTCCGGGACTATCTACCTACGAGCAGTACTTC
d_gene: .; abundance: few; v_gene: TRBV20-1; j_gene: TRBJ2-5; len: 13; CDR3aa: CSAKEDPAGTQYF; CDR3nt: TGCAGTGCTAAGGAGGATCCCGCGGGGACCCAGTACTTC
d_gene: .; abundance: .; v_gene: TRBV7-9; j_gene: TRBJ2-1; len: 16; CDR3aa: CASSLTGTHSYNEQFF; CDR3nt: TGTGCCAGCAGCTTGACGGGAACCCACTCCTACAATGAGCAGTTCTTC
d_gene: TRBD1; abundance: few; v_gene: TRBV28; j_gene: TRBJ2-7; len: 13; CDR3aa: CGSKGQPENEQYF; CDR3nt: TGTGGCTCGAAGGGACAGCCCGAGAACGAGCAGTACTTC
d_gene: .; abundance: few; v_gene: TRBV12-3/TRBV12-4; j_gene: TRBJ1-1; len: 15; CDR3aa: CASRPLSPMNTEAFF; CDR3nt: TGTGCCAGCAGGCCGTTATCACCTATGAACACTGAAGCTTTCTTT
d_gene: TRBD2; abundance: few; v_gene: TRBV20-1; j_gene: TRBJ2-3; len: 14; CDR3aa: CSAPSGARTDTQYF; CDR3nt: TGCAGTGCCCCTAGCGGGGCCCGCACAGATACGCAGTATTTT
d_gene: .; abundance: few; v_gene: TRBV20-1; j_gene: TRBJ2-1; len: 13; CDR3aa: CSASLGDYNEQFF; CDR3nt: TGCAGTGCATCACTAGGGGACTACAATGAGCAGTTCTTC
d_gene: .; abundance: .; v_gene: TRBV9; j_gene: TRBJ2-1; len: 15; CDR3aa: CASSSGVGTYNEQFF; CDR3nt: TGTGCCAGCAGCTCAGGGGTAGGCACCTACAATGAGCAGTTCTTC
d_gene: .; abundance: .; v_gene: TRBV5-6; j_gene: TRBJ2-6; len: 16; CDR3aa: CASSLGGGAGANVLTF; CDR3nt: TGTGCCAGCAGCTTGGGCGGGGGCGCTGGGGCCAACGTCCTGACTTTC
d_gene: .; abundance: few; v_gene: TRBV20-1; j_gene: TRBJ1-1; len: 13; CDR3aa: CSASGGLGTEAFF; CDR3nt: TGCAGTGCTAGTGGGGGGCTGGGCACTGAAGCTTTCTTT
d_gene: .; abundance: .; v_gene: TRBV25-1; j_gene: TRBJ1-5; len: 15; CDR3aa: CASSESGLGGQPQHF; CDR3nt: TGTGCCAGCAGTGAATCGGGGTTGGGGGGTCAGCCCCAGCATTTT
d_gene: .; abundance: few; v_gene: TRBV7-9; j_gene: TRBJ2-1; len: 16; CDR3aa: CASSLTGEGAYNEQFF; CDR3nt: TGTGCCAGCAGCCTCACCGGGGAAGGAGCCTACAATGAGCAGTTCTTC
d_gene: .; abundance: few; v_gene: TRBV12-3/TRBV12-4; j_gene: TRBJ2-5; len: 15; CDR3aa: CASSLERTAQETQYF; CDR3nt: TGTGCCAGCAGTTTGGAGCGGACAGCCCAAGAGACCCAGTACTTC
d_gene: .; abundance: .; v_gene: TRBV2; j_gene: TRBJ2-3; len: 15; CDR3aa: CASSVTAAVTDTQYF; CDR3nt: TGTGCCAGCAGTGTGACCGCAGCGGTCACAGATACGCAGTATTTT
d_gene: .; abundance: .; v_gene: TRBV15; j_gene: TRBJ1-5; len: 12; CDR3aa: CATSRGEEPQHF; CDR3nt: TGTGCCACCAGCAGAGGAGAGGAGCCCCAGCATTTT
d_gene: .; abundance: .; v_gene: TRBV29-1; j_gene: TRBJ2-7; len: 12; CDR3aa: CSVAVSSYEQYF; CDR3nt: TGCAGCGTTGCTGTTTCATCCTACGAGCAGTACTTC
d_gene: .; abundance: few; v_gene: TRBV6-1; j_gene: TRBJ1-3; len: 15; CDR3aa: CASSPRGGSGNTIYF; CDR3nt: TGTGCCAGCAGTCCCCGAGGGGGCTCTGGAAACACCATATATTTT
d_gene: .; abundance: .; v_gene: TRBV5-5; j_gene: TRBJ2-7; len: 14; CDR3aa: CASSPPGHSYEQYF; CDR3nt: TGTGCCAGCAGCCCTCCCGGTCACTCCTACGAGCAGTACTTC
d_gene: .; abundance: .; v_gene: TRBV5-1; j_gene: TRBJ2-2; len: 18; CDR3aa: CASSLDQGIVVRTGELFF; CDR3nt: TGCGCCAGCAGCTTGGATCAGGGAATAGTGGTACGCACCGGGGAGCTGTTTTTT
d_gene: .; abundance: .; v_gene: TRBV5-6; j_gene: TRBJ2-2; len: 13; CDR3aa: CASSFDAAGELFF; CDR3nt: TGTGCCAGCAGCTTTGACGCAGCCGGGGAGCTGTTTTTT
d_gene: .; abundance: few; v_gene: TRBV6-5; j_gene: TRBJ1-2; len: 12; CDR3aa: CASSRSAGGYTF; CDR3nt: TGTGCCAGCAGCCGAAGTGCGGGCGGCTACACCTTC
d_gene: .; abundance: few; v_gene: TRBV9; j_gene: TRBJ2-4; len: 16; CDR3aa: CASSAGDTLAKNIQYF; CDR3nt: TGTGCCAGCAGCGCCGGGGACACACTAGCCAAAAACATTCAGTACTTC
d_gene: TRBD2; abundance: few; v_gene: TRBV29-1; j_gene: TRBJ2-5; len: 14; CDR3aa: CSVEAGGPRETQYF; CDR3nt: TGCAGCGTTGAGGCGGGGGGGCCCAGGGAGACCCAGTACTTC